One sample yielded the 9 T cell receptor beta chains listed below, sequenced in a study of cytomegalovirus exposure and HLA in healthy donors. Amplification used 60 Vbeta primers and 13 Jbeta primers. The assay was immunoSEQ multiplex PCR, and TCRdb's table has in-frame clones only and misses some. The sample has roughly 180,000 clones, 78% seen once. Input material: PBMCs. These receptors originate from a female donor in good health and CMV-seronegative.

This rearrangement joins TRBV28 to TRBJ2-5; 9 bases fit TRBD1. With V trimmed by 0 bases and J by 1 base, 0 bases remained unmatched. There are 15 residues in the CDR3. Germline assignment: CDR1 MDHEN and CDR2 SYDVKM. The CDR3 DNA reads TGTGCCAGCAGTTTATGGACAGGGGGCCAAGAGACCCAGTACTTC. It specifies CASSLWTGGQETQYF.

The rearrangement uses TRBV5-4 and TRBJ1-5; 9 bases align to TRBD1. The germline V gene encodes CDR1 SGHNT and CDR2 YYREEE (reference sequence). The CDR3 totals 15 residues. J was trimmed by 3 bases and V by 3 bases; bases with no gene match: 4. In DNA form, the CDR3 reads TGTGCCAGCAGCTCGGGACAGGGCCTCAATCAGCCCCAGCATTTT. Translating gives CASSSGQGLNQPQHF.

The V gene is TRBV12-5, the J gene TRBJ2-5; a possible D gene is TRBD1 (6 bases). The CDR3 totals 15 residues. Between the trimmed V and J ends, which lost 2 bases and 5 bases, there was a span of 15 bases. The germline CDR1 and CDR2 sequences are LGHNT and FRNRAP. Here the CDR3 reads CASGLPNRALETQYF. The CDR3 bases are TGTGCTAGTGGTTTGCCTAACAGGGCTCTGGAGACCCAGTACTTC.

The genes are TRBV18 and TRBJ1-1; TRBD1 matches at 12 bases. CDR3 length equals 17 residues. CDR1 and CDR2 from the germline V gene are KGHSH and LQKENI. After removal of 3 bases from V and 0 bases from J, the junction contained 5 bases not matched to a gene. The DNA of the CDR3 is TGTGCCAGCTCACCGGGACAGGGGGCGTGGATGAACACTGAAGCTTTCTTT. Its translation is CASSPGQGAWMNTEAFF.

The chain uses TRBV4-1 and TRBJ2-7; D perhaps matches TRBD2 (5 bases). CDR3 length equals 15 residues. The V and J ends lost 3 bases and 0 bases respectively, with 12 bases between them. Germline loops: CDR1 MGHRA, CDR2 YSYEKL. Here the CDR3 reads CASSHQIASSYEQYF. The CDR3 DNA sequence: TGCGCCAGCAGCCATCAGATAGCGAGCTCCTACGAGCAGTACTTC.

The chain recombines TRBV5-6 with TRBJ2-3, with 7 bases matching TRBD1. Germline V CDR1 and CDR2: SGHDT, YYEEEE. The CDR3 length is 16 residues. V dropped 1 base and J dropped 0; count of bases not matched to a gene: 5. In DNA form, the CDR3 reads TGTGCCAGCAGCTTGTCCGGGACAGCGAGCACAGATACGCAGTATTTT. It is translated as CASSLSGTASTDTQYF.

A few counts support this clone. The chain employs TRBV7-2 and TRBJ2-3; weak D call: TRBD2 (6 bases). Germline lookup yields CDR1 SGHTA and CDR2 FQGNSA. The ends were cut back, 8 bases at V and 5 bases at J, with 14 bases in the middle. The CDR3 sequence is 13 residues long. As DNA, the CDR3 is TGTGCCAGCGGGGTTAACGGGAGAGATACGCAGTATTTT. Translating it yields CASGVNGRDTQYF.

This clone showed up just a few times. The chain is built from TRBV5-1 and TRBJ2-5; tentative D call: TRBD2 (7 bases). Germline assignment: CDR1 SGHRS and CDR2 YFSETQ. This CDR3 is built from 16 residues. V shed 2 bases and J shed 0 bases, with 14 bases lying between them. CDR3 nucleotide sequence: TGCGCCAGCAGCTTAGGTGGGGGGGGGCACCAAGAGACCCAGTACTTC. Translation: CASSLGGGGHQETQYF.

V is TRBV5-6 and J is TRBJ2-5, with 7 bases fitting TRBD2. The V and J ends lost 0 bases and 2 bases, in that order; junction bases with no gene match: 4. This CDR3 contains 15 residues. Germline lookup yields CDR1 SGHDT and CDR2 YYEEEE. In DNA form, the CDR3 reads TGTGCCAGCAGCTTGGGTTGGGGGGGGCAAGAGACCCAGTACTTC. This codes for CASSLGWGGQETQYF.